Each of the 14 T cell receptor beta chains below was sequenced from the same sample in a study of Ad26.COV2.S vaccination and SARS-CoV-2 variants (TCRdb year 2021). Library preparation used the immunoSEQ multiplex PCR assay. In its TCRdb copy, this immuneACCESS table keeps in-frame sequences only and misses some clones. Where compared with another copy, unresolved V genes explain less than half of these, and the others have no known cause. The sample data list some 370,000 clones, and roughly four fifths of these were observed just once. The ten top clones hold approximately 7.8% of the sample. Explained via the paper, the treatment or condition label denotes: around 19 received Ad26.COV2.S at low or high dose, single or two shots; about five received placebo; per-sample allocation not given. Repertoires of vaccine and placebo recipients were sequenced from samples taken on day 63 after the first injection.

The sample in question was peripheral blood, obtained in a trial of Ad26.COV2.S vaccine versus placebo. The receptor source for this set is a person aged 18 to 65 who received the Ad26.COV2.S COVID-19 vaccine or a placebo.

CDR3 protein: CASSLEPAGDYNEQFF. DNA for the CDR3: TGCGCCAGCAGCTTGGAGCCAGCGGGAGACTACAATGAGCAGTTCTTC. V gene TRBV5-1 combines with J gene TRBJ2-1; TRBD2 agrees at 8 bases. The CDR3 extends over 16 amino acids. The germline V gene encodes CDR1 SGHRS and CDR2 YFSETQ. V dropped 0 bases and J dropped 3; count of bases not matched to a gene: 5. Variable domain in full (rest from reference TRBV5-1 and TRBJ2-1): KAGVTQTPRYLIKTRGQQVTLSCSPISGHRSVSWYQQTPGQGLQFLFEYFSETQRNKGNFPGRFSGRQFSNSRSEMNVSTLELGDSALYLCASSLEPAGDYNEQFFGPGTRLTVL.

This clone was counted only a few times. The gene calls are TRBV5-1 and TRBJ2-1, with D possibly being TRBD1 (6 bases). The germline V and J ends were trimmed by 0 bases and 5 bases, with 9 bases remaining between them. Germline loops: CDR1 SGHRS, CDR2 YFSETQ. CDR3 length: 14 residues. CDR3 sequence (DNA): TGCGCCAGCAGCTTGGGACAGGTGGACAATGAGCAGTTCTTC. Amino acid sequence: CASSLGQVDNEQFF.

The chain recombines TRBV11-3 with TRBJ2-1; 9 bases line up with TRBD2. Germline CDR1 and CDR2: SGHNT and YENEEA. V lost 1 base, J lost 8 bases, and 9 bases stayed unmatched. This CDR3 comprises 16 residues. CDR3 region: CASSLAPAGGQDEQFF. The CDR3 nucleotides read TGTGCCAGCAGCTTAGCTCCAGCGGGAGGCCAGGATGAGCAGTTCTTC.

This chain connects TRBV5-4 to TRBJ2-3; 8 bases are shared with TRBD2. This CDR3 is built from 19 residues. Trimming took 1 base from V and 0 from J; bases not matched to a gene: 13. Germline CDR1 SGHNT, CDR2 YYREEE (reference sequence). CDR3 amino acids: CASSLKRLASGVSTDTQYF. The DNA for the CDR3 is TGTGCCAGCAGCTTGAAGAGACTAGCGTCGGGGGTTAGCACAGATACGCAGTATTTT.

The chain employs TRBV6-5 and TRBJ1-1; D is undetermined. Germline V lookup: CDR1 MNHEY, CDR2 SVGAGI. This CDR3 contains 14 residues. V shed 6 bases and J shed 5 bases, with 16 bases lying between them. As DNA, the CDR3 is TGTGCCAGCAGGAGGATCGAGATGGTGACTGAAGCTTTCTTT. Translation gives CASRRIEMVTEAFF.

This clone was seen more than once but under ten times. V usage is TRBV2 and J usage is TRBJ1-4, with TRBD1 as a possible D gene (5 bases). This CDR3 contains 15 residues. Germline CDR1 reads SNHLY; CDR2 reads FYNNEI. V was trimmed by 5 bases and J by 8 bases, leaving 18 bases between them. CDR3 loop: CASSSREEGREKLFF. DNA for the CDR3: TGTGCCAGCAGTAGCAGGGAGGAGGGTAGAGAAAAACTGTTTTTT.

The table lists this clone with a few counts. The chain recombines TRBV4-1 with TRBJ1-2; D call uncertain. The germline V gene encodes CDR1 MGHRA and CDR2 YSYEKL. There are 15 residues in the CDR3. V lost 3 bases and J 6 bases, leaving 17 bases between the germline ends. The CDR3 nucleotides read TGCGCCAGCAGCCAGGATGCCTTCCGGCAGGATGGCTACACCTTC. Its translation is CASSQDAFRQDGYTF.

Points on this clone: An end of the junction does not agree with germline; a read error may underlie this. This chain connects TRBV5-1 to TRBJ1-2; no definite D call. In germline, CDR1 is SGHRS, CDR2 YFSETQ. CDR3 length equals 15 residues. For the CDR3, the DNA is TGCGCCAGCAGCTTGGCTGGGAGATCCTACTACGGCTACACCTTC. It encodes CASSLAGRSYYGYTF.

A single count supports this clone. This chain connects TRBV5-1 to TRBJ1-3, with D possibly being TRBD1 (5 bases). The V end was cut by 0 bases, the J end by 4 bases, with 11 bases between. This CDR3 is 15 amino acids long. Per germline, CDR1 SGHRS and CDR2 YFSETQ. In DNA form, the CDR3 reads TGCGCCAGCAGCTTGGGGAGGGGAGGAGGAAACACCATATATTTT. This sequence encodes CASSLGRGGGNTIYF.

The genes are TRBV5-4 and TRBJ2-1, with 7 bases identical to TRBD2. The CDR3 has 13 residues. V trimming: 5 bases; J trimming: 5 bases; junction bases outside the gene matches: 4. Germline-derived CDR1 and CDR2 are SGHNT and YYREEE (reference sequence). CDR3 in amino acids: CASSSGGNNEQFF. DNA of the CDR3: TGTGCCAGCAGTTCCGGGGGGAACAATGAGCAGTTCTTC.

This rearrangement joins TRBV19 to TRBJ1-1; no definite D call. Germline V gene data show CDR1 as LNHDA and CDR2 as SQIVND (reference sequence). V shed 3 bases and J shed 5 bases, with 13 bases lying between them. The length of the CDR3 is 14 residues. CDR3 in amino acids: CASSIQGIYTEAFF. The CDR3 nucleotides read TGTGCCAGTAGTATCCAAGGAATTTATACTGAAGCTTTCTTT.

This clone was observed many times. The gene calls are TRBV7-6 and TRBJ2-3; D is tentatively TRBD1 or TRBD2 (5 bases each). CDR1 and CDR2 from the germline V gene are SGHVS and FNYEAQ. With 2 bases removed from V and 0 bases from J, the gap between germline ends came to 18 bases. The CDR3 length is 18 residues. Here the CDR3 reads CASSLNGETGDSTDTQYF. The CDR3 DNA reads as TGTGCCAGCAGCTTAAACGGGGAAACAGGAGATAGCACAGATACGCAGTATTTT.

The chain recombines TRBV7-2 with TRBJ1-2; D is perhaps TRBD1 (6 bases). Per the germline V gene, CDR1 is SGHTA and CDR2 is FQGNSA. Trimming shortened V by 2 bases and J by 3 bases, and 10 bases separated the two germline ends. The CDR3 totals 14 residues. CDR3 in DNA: TGTGCCAGCAGCTTAAAGGCAGGGGACTATGGCTACACCTTC. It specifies CASSLKAGDYGYTF.

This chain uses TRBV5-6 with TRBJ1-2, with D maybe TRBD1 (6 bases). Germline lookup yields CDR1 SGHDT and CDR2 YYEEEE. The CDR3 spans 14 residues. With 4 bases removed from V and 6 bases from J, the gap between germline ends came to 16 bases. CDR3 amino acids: CASSDTGKLHGYTF. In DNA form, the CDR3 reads TGTGCCAGCAGCGATACAGGGAAACTTCATGGCTACACCTTC.